These 26 T cell receptor beta chains were all obtained from the same sample, sequenced in a study of T cells in Graves' hyperthyroidism and ophthalmopathy. Researchers amplified the TCR beta CDR3 regions from RNA transcripts. TCR CDR3 regions were first amplified by RT-PCR with HTBI primers. TCRdb independently ran MiXCR on the multiplex PCR reads; one entry per CDR3 protein. Among about 660,000 distinct CDR3 sequences, 45% were seen once, and the ten largest hold less than 9%. Specimen: peripheral blood or thyroid tissue (not recorded which). The receptors stem from an adult man with Graves' disease, either hyperthyroidism or ophthalmopathy (not recorded which).

The rearrangement links TRBV15 to TRBJ1-2; the match to TRBD1 covers 8 bases. The trim removed 1 base at V and 4 bases at J, leaving 2 bases unmatched. From germline, CDR1 is LNHNV and CDR2 YYDKDF (reference sequence). This CDR3 has 14 residues. CDR3 region: CATSRGTGFYGYTF. Here the CDR3 DNA reads TGTGCCACCAGCAGAGGGACAGGGTTCTATGGCTACACCTTC. Full variable domain (remainder filled in from reference TRBV15 and TRBJ1-2): DAMVIQNPRYQVTQFGKPVTLSCSQTLNHNVMYWYQQKSSQAPKLLFHYYDKDFNNEADTPDNFQSRRPNTSFCFLDIRSPGLGDTAMYLCATSRGTGFYGYTFGSGTRLTVV.

Note on this clonotype: This sequence may be a read error, since a much larger clone differs from it by one base. The chain joins TRBV29-1 to TRBJ1-3; no reliable D call. CDR1 is SQVTM, CDR2 ANQGSEA, per germline. This CDR3 has 14 residues. V lost 5 bases and J 0 bases, leaving 11 bases between the germline ends. In DNA form, the CDR3 reads TGCAGCGTTTCCCTTCCCAGCTCTGGAAACACCATATATTTT. Translating it yields CSVSLPSSGNTIYF.

The J gene is TRBJ1-5, the V gene TRBV19; D perhaps matches TRBD1 (5 bases). Germline lookup yields CDR1 LNHDA and CDR2 SQIVND (reference sequence). CDR3 length: 14 residues. Trimming removed 8 bases from V and 6 bases from J, with 17 bases in between. CDR3 amino acids: CASGTEIRGQPQHF. CDR3 coding DNA: TGTGCCAGTGGGACTGAAATAAGGGGTCAGCCCCAGCATTTT.

This clonotype was seen many times. CDR3 sequence reads: CASSEGTNYGYTF. In DNA, the CDR3 is TGTGCCAGCAGTGAAGGGACTAACTATGGCTACACCTTC. J is TRBJ1-2 and V is TRBV2, with D unresolved. Germline V gives CDR1 SNHLY, CDR2 FYNNEI. V lost 1 base and J lost 0, with 3 bases in between. CDR3 length: 13 amino acids. The whole variable domain, filled in from reference TRBV2 and TRBJ1-2, reads EPEVTQTPSHQVTQMGQEVILRCVPISNHLYFYWYRQILGQKVEFLVSFYNNEISEKSEIFDDQFSVERPDGSNFTLKIRSTKLEDSAMYFCASSEGTNYGYTFGSGTRLTVV.

This clonotype was seen many times. The rearrangement uses TRBV7-9 and TRBJ2-7; TRBD2 agrees at 11 bases. Trimming cost V 3 bases and J 2 bases; bases outside gene matches: 6. The CDR3 runs 16 residues. CDR1 is SEHNR and CDR2 is FQNEAQ in the germline V gene (reference sequence). This chain's CDR3 is CASSFPLAGGAYEQYF. DNA of the CDR3: TGTGCCAGCAGCTTCCCTCTAGCGGGAGGAGCCTACGAGCAGTACTTC.

This chain's CDR3 is CAISEKGNQPQHF. CDR3 DNA sequence: TGTGCCATCAGTGAAAAGGGTAATCAGCCCCAGCATTTT. This rearrangement joins TRBV10-3 to TRBJ1-5, with D uncertain. The germline gives CDR1 ENHRY, CDR2 SYGVKD. This CDR3 has 13 residues. Trimming shortened V by 3 bases and J by 4 bases, and 7 bases separated the two germline ends.

This clonotype appeared many times. V and J are TRBV6-4 and TRBJ1-2; no reliable D call. The length of the CDR3 is 11 residues. Germline V lookup: CDR1 MRHNA, CDR2 SNTAGT. V was cut by 4 bases and J by 6 bases, with 6 bases left in between. In DNA form, the CDR3 reads TGTGCCAGCAGTGCCGGGAATGGCTACACCTTC. This translates into CASSAGNGYTF.

This clonotype has at least ten counts. The chain has TRBV29-1 and TRBJ1-2, with TRBD1 matching over 8 bases. Germline assignment: CDR1 SQVTM and CDR2 ANQGSEA. The ends lost 2 bases at V and 7 bases at J; junction bases unmatched: 3. CDR3 length equals 12 residues. The CDR3 coding sequence is TGCAGCGTTGAACCGACAGGGGCTGGCTACACCTTC. The encoded protein is CSVEPTGAGYTF.

The chain uses TRBV10-3 and TRBJ1-5; 8 bases are shared with TRBD1. Per germline, CDR1 ENHRY and CDR2 SYGVKD. The CDR3 is made up of 13 amino acids. The V and J ends lost 6 bases and 6 bases, in that order; junction bases with no gene match: 4. The CDR3 here is CAISSGQAQPQHF. For the CDR3, the DNA is TGTGCCATCAGCTCGGGACAGGCTCAGCCCCAGCATTTT.

About this clonotype: A much larger clone differs by one base, so this may be a read error. This chain links TRBV2 with TRBJ2-5; 10 bases map to TRBD2. J was trimmed by 4 bases and V by 4 bases; bases with no gene match: 9. This CDR3 has 16 residues. Germline V gene sequence: CDR1 SNHLY, CDR2 FYNNEI. CDR3 in DNA: TGTGCCAGCAGTGTGTTAGCGGGAGGTCCAGGAGAGACCCAGTACTTC. Translation: CASSVLAGGPGETQYF.

The chain is built from TRBV29-1 and TRBJ1-2, with TRBD1 matching 9 bases. This CDR3 region has 16 residues. Unmatched junction bases numbered 16, after V lost 5 bases and J lost 6 bases. CDR1 and CDR2 from the germline V gene are SQVTM and ANQGSEA. CDR3 nucleotides: TGCAGCGTTTTCCGGGACAGGGCCTTAGAATGGGATGGCTACACCTTC. It yields the protein CSVFRDRALEWDGYTF.

The chain joins TRBV12-3 or TRBV12-4 to TRBJ1-4; no definite D call. The length of the CDR3 is 11 residues. Trimming shortened V by 11 bases and J by 8 bases, and 12 bases separated the two germline ends. CDR3 in DNA: TGTGCCCCCACCGCCCGGGAAAAACTGTTTTTT. Its translation is CAPTAREKLFF.

This clonotype was seen many times. The chain links TRBV10-3 to TRBJ1-6; D gene ambiguous. This CDR3 has 14 amino acids. Trimming pared 3 bases from V and 6 bases from J, leaving 9 bases between. Germline V gene sequence: CDR1 ENHRY, CDR2 SYGVKD. Written as DNA, the CDR3 is TGTGCCATCAGTGATGACATAATTAATTCACCCCTCCACTTT. It yields the protein CAISDDIINSPLHF.

For this clonotype: The germline gene is not matched at one end of the junction; a read error may be the cause. The CDR3 protein is CASSQDLLSFPAGNTIYF. CDR3 sequence (DNA): TGCGCCAGCAGCCAAGATCTTCTATCCTTCCCAGCTGGAAACACCATATATTTT. The chain links TRBV7-2 to TRBJ1-3, with no clear D. The germline gives CDR1 SGHTA, CDR2 FQGNSA. CDR3 length: 18 residues.

The gene calls are TRBV12-3 or TRBV12-4 and TRBJ1-2; tentatively, D is TRBD1 (5 bases). The CDR3 consists of 14 residues. V was clipped by 5 bases and J by 4 bases, with 14 bases between them. The CDR3 DNA reads TGTGCCAGCAGTCCCGGGGCGGGGAGCTATGGCTACACCTTC. It is translated as CASSPGAGSYGYTF.

For this clonotype: A much larger clone is a single base away; this may be a read error. The V call is TRBV7-9, the J call TRBJ1-4, with 9 nucleotides matching TRBD1. Germline lookup yields CDR1 SEHNR and CDR2 FQNEAQ (reference sequence). CDR3 length equals 15 residues. This CDR3 reads CASSLDTGGGEQLFF. CDR3 sequence (DNA): TGTGCCAGCAGCTTAGATACAGGGGGCGGTGAACAACTGTTTTTT.

In this sample, this clonotype turned up a few times. The CDR3 nucleotides read TGTGCCAGCAGCCCGACTAGTCCAGGGTTCCCCGGGGAGCTGTTTTTT. Its translation: CASSPTSPGFPGELFF. This chain uses TRBV7-2 with TRBJ2-2; TRBD2 might be the D (6 bases). The CDR3 is 16 residues long. Looked up from germline, CDR1 is SGHTA and CDR2 is FQGNSA. V dropped 5 bases and J dropped 6 bases, with 19 bases sitting between them.

This CDR3 reads CASSYSGLAGTKGYEQYF. Here the CDR3 DNA reads TGTGCCAGCAGTTACTCGGGGCTAGCGGGAACAAAGGGTTACGAGCAGTACTTC. This rearrangement joins TRBV6-2 or TRBV6-3 to TRBJ2-7; 9 nucleotides agree with TRBD2. The junction had 13 bases not matched to a gene; V was cut back by 0 bases and J by 4 bases. This CDR3 contains 18 residues. CDR1 and CDR2 (germline): MNHEY, SVGEGT.

This clonotype was seen many times. The chain joins TRBV15 to TRBJ1-3; possibly TRBD1 for D (5 bases). The V gene lost 5 bases and the J gene lost 4 bases, with 9 bases spanning the gap. There are 13 residues in the CDR3. Germline V gives CDR1 LNHNV, CDR2 YYDKDF (reference sequence). CDR3 sequence: CATSPGPGNTIYF. The CDR3 coding sequence is TGTGCCACCAGCCCAGGGCCCGGAAACACCATATATTTT.

This clonotype was seen only a few times. The chain links TRBV5-4 to TRBJ1-1; D might be TRBD1 (5 bases). With 2 bases removed from V and 1 base from J, the gap between germline ends came to 15 bases. The CDR3 is 16 amino acids. Looked up from germline, CDR1 is SGHNT and CDR2 is YYREEE (reference sequence). Here the CDR3 DNA reads TGTGCCAGCAGCTTTATGAAGGGGCTTTCGAACACTGAAGCTTTCTTT. Translated: CASSFMKGLSNTEAFF.

This clonotype showed up many times. The CDR3 DNA sequence: TGTGCCAGCAGCTTGGGCCTTAGTGCCGAGCAGTACTTC. It encodes CASSLGLSAEQYF. The gene calls are TRBV7-9 and TRBJ2-7; no definite D call. Germline V gene data show CDR1 as SEHNR and CDR2 as FQNEAQ (reference sequence). The CDR3 consists of 13 residues. V lost 3 bases to trimming and J lost 6 bases, with 12 bases between them.

Only a few counts were recorded for this clonotype. The gene calls are TRBV19 and TRBJ1-3, with D perhaps TRBD1 (5 bases). Germline CDR1 and CDR2: LNHDA and SQIVND (reference sequence). This CDR3 contains 16 residues. Trimming cost V 4 bases and J 0 bases, with 13 bases left between them. The CDR3 is CASSRGRQSSGNTIYF. DNA for the CDR3: TGTGCCAGTAGTAGGGGACGACAGAGCTCTGGAAACACCATATATTTT.

The gene calls are TRBV12-3 or TRBV12-4 and TRBJ2-2, with TRBD1 matching over 9 bases. The junction had 5 bases not matched to a gene; V was cut back by 5 bases and J by 7 bases. The CDR3 runs to 14 residues. CDR3 nucleotide sequence: TGTGCCAGCAGTCTGGGGACAGGGCGCGGGGAGCTGTTTTTT. Its protein is CASSLGTGRGELFF.

This clonotype was detected ten times or more. The CDR3 nucleotides read TGTGCCAGTAGGGGGGTAGTCTATGGCTACACCTTC. Protein product: CASRGVVYGYTF. This rearrangement joins TRBV25-1 to TRBJ1-2; TRBD1 is a possible D gene (6 bases). Germline assignment: CDR1 MGHDK and CDR2 SYGVNS. V shed 9 bases and J shed 4 bases, with 12 bases lying between them. This CDR3 spans 12 amino acids.

V gene TRBV10-3 combines with J gene TRBJ2-7; D not certain. Germline-derived CDR1 and CDR2 are ENHRY and SYGVKD. Between the trimmed V and J ends, which lost 10 bases and 4 bases, there was a span of 11 bases. The CDR3 loop spans 11 amino acids. The CDR3 DNA sequence: TGTGCCAGCCTTTCGACTTACGAGCAGTACTTC. Protein sequence: CASLSTYEQYF.

In the case of this clonotype: Compared with germline, one end of the junction differs, possibly owing to a read error. The gene calls are TRBV5-1 and TRBJ1-4; D is uncertain. The length of the CDR3 is 16 residues. CDR1 is SGHRS and CDR2 is YFSETQ in the germline V gene. The CDR3, as DNA: TGCGCCAGCAGCTTGGATCCGGCAGGAACTAGTGAAAAACTGTTTTTT. This codes for CASSLDPAGTSEKLFF.